One sample yielded the 32 T cell receptor beta chains listed below, sequenced in a study of identical twins. Each CDR3 protein gets one entry after TCRdb re-called the 5' RACE reads with MiXCR. The sample lists fewer than 250,000 distinct CDR3 sequences, 15% occurring once. The same sample was also studied in work on T cells expressing NK-cell markers.

Sequencing was carried out using CD8+ T cells sorted from blood. These receptors were collected from a woman younger than 30 in good health.

This clonotype was seen more than once but under ten times. The V gene is TRBV24-1, the J gene TRBJ2-2, with no clear D. Trimming shortened V by 1 base and J by 5 bases, and 4 bases separated the two germline ends. From germline, CDR1 is KGHDR and CDR2 SFDVKD. This CDR3 comprises 13 residues. Here the CDR3 reads CATSDFGTGELFF. The CDR3 DNA follows: TGTGCCACCAGTGATTTTGGGACCGGGGAGCTGTTTTTT.

The V and J genes are TRBV29-1 and TRBJ2-1; tentative D call: TRBD2 (7 bases). The CDR3 consists of 15 residues. CDR1 is SQVTM and CDR2 is ANQGSEA in the germline V gene. Trimming cost V 4 bases and J 4 bases, with 17 bases left between them. The CDR3 spells CSVGGGGPNYNEQFF. DNA for the CDR3: TGCAGCGTTGGAGGGGGGGGACCAAATTACAATGAGCAGTTCTTC.

The chain uses TRBV29-1 and TRBJ2-5; 10 positions match TRBD1. The CDR3 has 13 residues. Trimming took 7 bases from V and 5 from J; bases not matched to a gene: 7. Germline V gene lookup returns CDR1 SQVTM and CDR2 ANQGSEA. DNA of the CDR3: TGCAGCGGTCTGACAGGGGGCAATGAGACCCAGTACTTC. Amino acids: CSGLTGGNETQYF. Supplemented by reference TRBV29-1 and TRBJ2-5, the full variable domain reads SAVISQKPSRDICQRGTSLTIQCQVDSQVTMMFWYRQQPGQSLTLIATANQGSEATYESGFVIDKFPISRPNLTFSTLTVSNMSPEDSSIYLCSGLTGGNETQYFGPGTRLLVL.

The CDR3 reads CSVPGGGTGYTF. The DNA for the CDR3 is TGCAGCGTTCCGGGAGGCGGTACAGGCTACACCTTC. The rearrangement joins TRBV29-1 to TRBJ1-2; D call uncertain. The CDR3 sequence is 12 residues long. Looked up from germline, CDR1 is SQVTM and CDR2 is ANQGSEA. The V end lost 5 bases, the J end lost 8 bases, and 15 bases lay between the germline ends.

The chain uses TRBV19 and TRBJ1-1, with D hard to call. The CDR3 consists of 13 residues. V was clipped by 3 bases and J by 0 bases, with 5 bases between them. Germline V gene lookup returns CDR1 LNHDA and CDR2 SQIVND (reference sequence). CDR3 in amino acids: CASSILLNTEAFF. CDR3 in DNA: TGTGCCAGTAGTATTTTGCTGAACACTGAAGCTTTCTTT.

This sequence joins TRBV28 and TRBJ2-1, with 11 bases lining up with TRBD2. J lost 1 base, V lost 7 bases, and 6 bases had no gene match. Germline loops: CDR1 MDHEN, CDR2 SYDVKM. This CDR3 contains 16 residues. Here the CDR3 DNA reads TGTGCCAGCAACTACGTAGCGGGAGGGTCCTACAATGAGCAGTTCTTC. This sequence encodes CASNYVAGGSYNEQFF.

On this clonotype: With a much larger clone just one base away, this may be a read error. V gene TRBV12-3 or TRBV12-4 combines with J gene TRBJ2-2, with D hard to call. The CDR3 covers 11 residues. With 3 bases removed from V and 7 bases from J, the gap between germline ends came to 3 bases. This CDR3 reads CASSFHGELFF. The CDR3 coding sequence is TGTGCCAGCAGTTTCCACGGGGAGCTGTTTTTT.

The chain combines TRBV21-1 with TRBJ1-6; the table names TRBD1, a call not compared with the DNA. TRBV21-1 is a recognized pseudogene. The CDR3 runs 16 residues. Here the CDR3 DNA reads TGTGCCAGCAGCCGCCTAAGGACAGGGGAAATCTCACCCCTCCACTTT. Protein: CASSRLRTGEISPLHF.

The gene calls are TRBV20-1 and TRBJ2-1, with a possible D match to TRBD2 (6 bases). The V end was cut by 6 bases, the J end by 4 bases, with 16 bases between. Per the germline V gene, CDR1 is DFQATT and CDR2 is SNEGSKA (reference sequence). The CDR3 extends over 14 amino acids. CDR3 region: CSAPAGRGYNEQFF. CDR3 nucleotides: TGCAGTGCACCCGCCGGGCGGGGATACAATGAGCAGTTCTTC.

As DNA, the CDR3 is TGTGCCACCAGCAATATGGTTACCCAAGACTACACCTTC. This gives the protein CATSNMVTQDYTF. The chain employs TRBV15 and TRBJ1-2; the D is unclear. The germline V gene encodes CDR1 LNHNV and CDR2 YYDKDF (reference sequence). The CDR3 covers 13 residues. V was trimmed by 4 bases and J by 10 bases, leaving 16 bases between them.

This rearrangement joins TRBV6-2 or TRBV6-3 to TRBJ2-1, with TRBD2 matching over 8 bases. This CDR3 contains 16 residues. The junction had 12 bases not matched to a gene; V was cut back by 3 bases and J by 8 bases. Germline CDR1 reads MNHEY; CDR2 reads SVGEGT. In DNA, the CDR3 is TGTGCCAGCAGTTATAGCCACCCGGCTAGCGGGTATGAGCAGTTCTTC. This codes for CASSYSHPASGYEQFF.

The V gene is TRBV12-3 or TRBV12-4, the J gene TRBJ2-1, with no clear D. CDR3 length equals 13 residues. The V and J ends lost 6 bases and 2 bases respectively, with 8 bases between them. CDR3 nucleotide sequence: TGTGCCAGCAGCTCCAATACCTACAATGAGCAGTTCTTC. It yields the protein CASSSNTYNEQFF.

This chain connects TRBV6-5 to TRBJ2-1; D is undetermined. Looked up from germline, CDR1 is MNHEY and CDR2 is SVGAGI. The V end lost 7 bases, the J end lost 11 bases, and 12 bases lay between the germline ends. The CDR3 runs to 11 residues. This CDR3 is CASTLGPQQFF. As DNA, the CDR3 is TGTGCCAGCACGTTAGGGCCCCAGCAGTTCTTC.

In its sample, this clonotype was seen a few times. J is TRBJ1-6 and V is TRBV9; no clear D. The CDR3 is 16 residues long. In germline, CDR1 is SGDLS, CDR2 YYNGEE. Trimming left V 4 bases short and J 0 bases short, with 11 bases between. The CDR3 coding sequence is TGTGCCAGCAGCTCCCGGTCTAGCTCCTATAATTCACCCCTCCACTTT. Protein product: CASSSRSSSYNSPLHF.

There are a few counts of this clonotype. This chain joins TRBV5-1 and TRBJ1-1; no reliable D call. Trimming left V 0 bases short and J 2 bases short, with 5 bases between. Germline V lookup: CDR1 SGHRS, CDR2 YFSETQ. There are 13 residues in the CDR3. The CDR3 here is CASSLGFNTEAFF. CDR3 DNA sequence: TGCGCCAGCAGCTTGGGGTTTAACACTGAAGCTTTCTTT.

This chain joins TRBV7-9 and TRBJ2-2; D uncertain. Trimming took 5 bases from V and 5 from J, leaving 15 bases between them. From germline, CDR1 is SEHNR and CDR2 FQNEAQ (reference sequence). The CDR3 is 15 amino acids. CDR3 protein: CASSVMLERTGELFF. CDR3 bases: TGTGCCAGCAGCGTCATGCTCGAGAGGACCGGGGAGCTGTTTTTT.

This clonotype was picked up many times. The chain uses TRBV12-3 or TRBV12-4 and TRBJ1-2, with D unclear. V was pared by 2 bases and J by 6 bases, with 4 bases between. The CDR3 contains 11 residues. DNA of the CDR3: TGTGCCAGCAGTTTAAGTAATGGCTACACCTTC. Encoded protein: CASSLSNGYTF.

The sample holds a few counts of this clonotype. The chain joins TRBV5-1 to TRBJ2-3, with D tentatively TRBD2 (7 bases). The germline V and J ends were trimmed by 4 bases and 3 bases, with 18 bases remaining between them. CDR1 is SGHRS and CDR2 is YFSETQ in the germline V gene. CDR3 size: 16 residues. For the CDR3, the DNA is TGCGCCAGCAGCCCCCCGCGGGGGCTGGAAACAGATACGCAGTATTTT. Protein: CASSPPRGLETDTQYF.

The V and J genes are TRBV7-8 and TRBJ2-5; the D gene could be TRBD1 or TRBD2 (5 bases each). Germline V gene sequence: CDR1 SGHVS, CDR2 FQNEAQ. Trimming took off 5 bases at V and 5 bases at J, with 18 bases between the two ends. The CDR3 is 15 amino acids. CDR3 sequence: CASSVGTHWGETQYF. CDR3 nucleotide sequence: TGTGCCAGCAGCGTCGGGACCCACTGGGGGGAGACCCAGTACTTC.

This clonotype was observed a handful of times. CDR3 residues: CASSWQRGSLYEQYF. CDR3 in DNA: TGTGCCAGCAGTTGGCAGCGGGGGTCGCTCTACGAGCAGTACTTC. The chain recombines TRBV6-2 or TRBV6-3 with TRBJ2-7; TRBD2 matches at 8 bases. Unmatched junction bases numbered 8, after V lost 4 bases and J lost 3 bases. CDR3 length: 15 amino acids. CDR1 MNHEY and CDR2 SVGEGT come from the germline V gene.

A few counts support this clonotype. The V gene is TRBV20-1, the J gene TRBJ2-1, with D tentatively TRBD2 (5 bases). In germline, CDR1 is DFQATT, CDR2 SNEGSKA (reference sequence). The CDR3 spans 13 residues. Trimming removed 1 base from V and 3 bases from J, with 7 bases in between. CDR3 nucleotide sequence: TGCAGTGCTAGAGGTGGGAGCTACAATGAGCAGTTCTTC. Amino acids: CSARGGSYNEQFF.

This clonotype showed up just a few times. The chain carries TRBV4-3 and TRBJ2-1; 14 nucleotides line up with TRBD2. V dropped 4 bases and J dropped 3; count of bases not matched to a gene: 23. This CDR3 region has 23 residues. The germline V gene has CDR1 LGHNA and CDR2 YSLEER. The DNA for the CDR3 is TGCGCCAGCAGCCGCTACAGGGTGCCGGGACTAGCGGGAGTAGGAAGGATCTACAATGAGCAGTTCTTC. Translating gives CASSRYRVPGLAGVGRIYNEQFF.

This clonotype was observed a handful of times. The chain couples TRBV10-2 to TRBJ2-7; possibly TRBD1 or TRBD2 for D (6 bases each). Trimming removed 7 bases from V and 1 base from J, with 11 bases in between. Germline V gives CDR1 WSHSY, CDR2 SAAADI. The CDR3 extends over 13 amino acids. CDR3 DNA: TGCGCCAGCACCGGGGGCGATTCCTACGAGCAGTACTTC. It specifies CASTGGDSYEQYF.

This clonotype was observed a handful of times. V and J are TRBV27 and TRBJ2-1; no firm D call. The CDR3 is 15 residues long. Trimming pared 6 bases from V and 3 bases from J, leaving 15 bases between. Germline CDR1 MNHEY, CDR2 SMNVEV (reference sequence). The CDR3 region has the DNA TGTGCCAGCAGACCAAAACGGGTGGTCTACAATGAGCAGTTCTTC. It is translated as CASRPKRVVYNEQFF.

This clonotype has just a few counts. This chain uses TRBV7-9 with TRBJ2-7, with unresolved D. CDR3 length equals 16 residues. CDR1 and CDR2 from the germline V gene are SEHNR and FQNEAQ (reference sequence). V was trimmed by 5 bases and J by 2 bases, leaving 19 bases between them. CDR3 residues: CASSLPPLVRPYEQYF. The CDR3, as DNA: TGTGCCAGCAGCCTCCCGCCTCTGGTGAGACCCTACGAGCAGTACTTC.

This rearrangement joins TRBV14 to TRBJ2-1, with a tentative D call TRBD2 (6 bases). V lost 4 bases and J lost 0, with 10 bases in between. CDR3 length: 15 amino acids. Per the germline V gene, CDR1 is SGHDN and CDR2 is FVKESK. Here the CDR3 reads CASSLIGSSYNEQFF. The CDR3 nucleotides are TGTGCCAGCAGCCTGATCGGGAGCTCCTACAATGAGCAGTTCTTC.

This clonotype occurred once. The chain joins TRBV9 to TRBJ2-7; TRBD2 is a possible D gene (6 bases). Germline lookup yields CDR1 SGDLS and CDR2 YYNGEE. The CDR3 spans 14 residues. Trimming left V 3 bases short and J 4 bases short, with 14 bases between. The CDR3 region is CASSAGTPPYEQYF. The DNA of the CDR3 is TGTGCCAGCAGCGCCGGGACTCCTCCATACGAGCAGTACTTC.

The sample holds a few counts of this clonotype. The chain joins TRBV7-9 to TRBJ1-1; tentatively, D is TRBD1 (5 bases). V lost 5 bases and J 11 bases, leaving 18 bases between the germline ends. Germline values: CDR1 SEHNR, CDR2 FQNEAQ (reference sequence). The length of the CDR3 is 13 residues. In DNA form, the CDR3 reads TGTGCCAGCAGCCATGAGGGGCGATTGGTCGCTTTCTTT. Translation: CASSHEGRLVAFF.

The sample holds a few counts of this clonotype. CDR3 protein: CASSTRDGYTF. The CDR3 DNA is TGCGCCAGCAGCACCCGGGATGGCTACACCTTC. The J gene is TRBJ1-2, the V gene TRBV5-1; D remains unclear. In germline, CDR1 is SGHRS, CDR2 YFSETQ. Between the trimmed V and J ends, which lost 4 bases and 6 bases, there was a span of 7 bases. The CDR3 has 11 amino acids.

This clonotype showed up just a few times. The J gene is TRBJ2-5, the V gene TRBV3-1, with D tentatively TRBD1 or TRBD2 (5 bases each). The CDR3 extends over 14 amino acids. The V and J ends lost 1 base and 5 bases respectively, with 11 bases between them. The germline CDR1 and CDR2 sequences are LGHDT and YNNKEL (reference sequence). The CDR3 loop is CASSQGDERETQYF. The DNA for the CDR3 is TGTGCCAGCAGCCAAGGGGACGAGCGGGAGACCCAGTACTTC.

The chain couples TRBV15 to TRBJ2-1; D may be TRBD2 (5 bases). V was cut by 1 base and J by 10 bases, with 14 bases left in between. This CDR3 is 14 amino acids long. Germline V gene sequence: CDR1 LNHNV, CDR2 YYDKDF (reference sequence). For the CDR3, the DNA is TGTGCCACCAGCAGAGGTCGGCTAGCCGGCGAGCAGTTCTTC. It translates to CATSRGRLAGEQFF.

This clonotype came up a few times. DNA of the CDR3: TGTGCCAGCAGCCCCCACAGGGGCTTTCCGGACTACGAGCAGTACTTC. It codes for CASSPHRGFPDYEQYF. V gene TRBV3-1 combines with J gene TRBJ2-7; TRBD1 agrees at 7 bases. The germline gives CDR1 LGHDT, CDR2 YNNKEL (reference sequence). This CDR3 is built from 16 residues. J was trimmed by 3 bases and V by 4 bases; bases with no gene match: 12.